This TCR beta chain comes out of a study of T cell responses to AZD1222 COVID-19 vaccine. The study, taken as a whole, reports: At baseline, just five to seven AZD1222 recipients tested seropositive. CD4 TCRs linked to vaccination spanned spike, dominating at 160-218 and 743-854. Unmutated variant regions are reportedly the target of nearly half of TCRs that are spike-specific.

About this clone itself: Its antigen is unidentified.

TCRdb keeps only in-frame clones here, not all; method: immunoSEQ multiplex PCR. The sample records approximately 81,000 clones, 90% to 95% being singletons. With 4 bases removed from V and 8 bases from J, the gap between germline ends came to 9 bases. This CDR3 is 12 amino acids long. Per germline, CDR1 SGHTA and CDR2 FQGTGA. The receptor comes from an adult in good health. J is TRBJ2-1 and V is TRBV7-3; D might be TRBD2 (5 bases). Sample: peripheral blood, taken on day 0 of MenACWY control vaccination. The CDR3 nucleotides read TGTGCCAGCAGCTCAGGAGGCGATGAGCAGTTCTTC. Translated: CASSSGGDEQFF.